The clone carrying this T cell receptor beta chain came up a few times. Its antigen is as yet unknown. At one boundary the junction diverges from the germline segment, which might be a read error. The CDR3 is made up of 13 amino acids. Germline-derived CDR1 and CDR2 are SGHTA and FQGNSA. For the second PCR, which ran for about 6 to 11 cycles, a sample-barcoded 5' primer and a J-beta primer mix were used. MiXCR, applied by TCRdb to the 5' RACE reads, yields one record per CDR3 protein. The data hold 1.5 million to 2 million distinct CDR3 sequences, with about 28% observed a single time. The entry originates in a study of blood T cells in healthy people across ages. Study-level points and caveats: Both higher diversity and more naive CD4+ cells marked long-lived donors when set against aged donors. Diversity of TCR beta per million T cells declined in a roughly linear way with age.

Sequences were obtained from blood. The clonotype originates from a woman aged 25 to 39 in good health. The chain carries TRBV7-2 and TRBJ2-7, with 7 bases lining up with TRBD2. The CDR3 sequence: CASGFERDYEQYF. CDR3 nucleotide sequence: TGTGCCAGCGGCTTCGAGCGGGACTACGAGCAGTACTTC.